The sample holds a few counts of the clone carrying this T cell receptor (beta chain). The data belong to a study of blood T cell repertoires in COVID-19. Whole-study context: Sites in the United States, Italy and Spain provided acute and convalescent COVID-19 samples. Nucleic acid was either cDNA or gDNA, and it came from T cells, B-cell-depleted T cells, or PBMCs.

This CDR3 is built from 13 residues. V was cut by 3 bases and J by 5 bases, with 10 bases left in between. Looked up from germline, CDR1 is KGHSH and CDR2 is LQKENI. Under the authors' procedure: Counts of nucleated cells, estimated from reference gene primer amplification, were obtained. TCRdb's copy holds only in-frame clones and misses some; the assay was immunoSEQ multiplex PCR. That table furnishes V, J and clone size, whereas the DNA furnished D and trimming. The table records 90,000 to 100,000 clones, roughly 72% of them present only once. This chain connects TRBV18 to TRBJ2-5, with D possibly TRBD1 on 6 matching bases. The sample comprised peripheral blood. This clonotype was obtained from a woman in her fifties or sixties in a cohort sampled during active or convalescent COVID-19. CDR3 coding DNA: TGTGCCAGCTCACCTACACAGGGTGAGACCCAGTACTTC. Translating it yields CASSPTQGETQYF.